The rows below give T cell receptor beta chains drawn from one sample of a study of T-cell memory formation after mild COVID-19. TCRdb independently ran MiXCR on the 5' RACE reads; one entry per CDR3 protein. The sample includes roughly 280,000 distinct CDR3 sequences, roughly 17% of them seen just once. Source material: PBMCs or a T cell subset sorted from them (not recorded which). The receptors originated from a young man who had mild COVID-19 (a few samples of this study predate the infection). Cell type and time point are not known. The CDR3 runs from the conserved cysteine through the conserved F or W. Fields, in order: V gene, D gene, J gene, CDR3 protein. A D gene is named only where the DNA matches it firmly.

>TRBV24-1|TRBD1|TRBJ1-2
CATSEPAGTGGGYTF
>TRBV30|TRBD1|TRBJ1-1
CAWSLGGSGTEAFF
>TRBV6-5|TRBD1|TRBJ1-2
CASSRYRGSYGYTF
>TRBV5-1|.|TRBJ1-1
CASSTGQFFEAFF
>TRBV7-2|.|TRBJ1-1
CASSLARQGESEAFF
>TRBV27|.|TRBJ2-3
CASSPPGVTDTQYF
>TRBV28|.|TRBJ1-2
CASSLSLLPGDGYTF
>TRBV4-2|.|TRBJ2-1
CASSQEGSTSYNEQFF
>TRBV12-3/TRBV12-4|.|TRBJ2-3
CASKGVGDTQYF
>TRBV12-3/TRBV12-4|.|TRBJ1-4
CASRTGLEKLFF
>TRBV5-4|.|TRBJ2-3
CASSPRGEIGTQYF
>TRBV30|.|TRBJ2-1
CAWSVYNEQFF
>TRBV29-1|.|TRBJ2-5
CSVVTGHF
>TRBV5-1|.|TRBJ2-7
CASSYDSAGPYEQYF
>TRBV6-5|.|TRBJ1-1
CASLRGGTEAFF
>TRBV7-9|.|TRBJ1-1
CASSRPGQVGTEAFF
>TRBV4-2|.|TRBJ1-1
CASSQEKNTEAFF
>TRBV7-9|.|TRBJ1-1
CASSPRGWGENTEAFF
>TRBV6-5|.|TRBJ2-1
CASKAGGSYNEQFF
>TRBV5-1|TRBD1|TRBJ2-5
CASSSGQVGETQYF
>TRBV2|.|TRBJ1-6
CASSVEGPTLHF
>TRBV7-9|.|TRBJ2-6
CASSSRASLANVLTF
>TRBV20-1|.|TRBJ1-5
CSLIRGFSSNQPQHF
>TRBV5-1|.|TRBJ2-3
CASSAGTLITDTQYF
>TRBV3-1|TRBD2|TRBJ2-3
CASSPGRVRADTQYF
>TRBV7-2|.|TRBJ2-7
CASSFKISYEQYF
>TRBV6-5|.|TRBJ1-1
CASSFTEDTEAFF
>TRBV7-9|TRBD2|TRBJ2-1
CASSRTSGGYNEQFF
>TRBV15|TRBD1|TRBJ1-5
CATSRGRDRERSNQPQHF